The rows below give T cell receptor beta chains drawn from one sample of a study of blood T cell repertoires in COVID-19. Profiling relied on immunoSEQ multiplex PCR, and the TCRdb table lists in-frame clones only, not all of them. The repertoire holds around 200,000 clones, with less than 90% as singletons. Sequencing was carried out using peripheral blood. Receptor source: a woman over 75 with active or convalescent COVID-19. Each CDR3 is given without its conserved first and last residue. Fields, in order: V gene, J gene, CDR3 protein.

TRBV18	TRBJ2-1	ASSPLTGSYNEQF
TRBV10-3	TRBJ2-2	AIRKDRNANTGELF
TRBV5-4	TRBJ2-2	ASSRDRSTGELF
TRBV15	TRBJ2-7	ATSRPRDEQY
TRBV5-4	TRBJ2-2	ASSSSGGRNTGELF
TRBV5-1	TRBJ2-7	ASSEGATEQY
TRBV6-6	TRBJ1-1	ASRGEYLAF
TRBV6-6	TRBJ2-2	ASSYSAANTGELF
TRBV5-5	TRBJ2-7	ASSLDAGGWNEQY
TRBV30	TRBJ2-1	AWSRQGARNEQF
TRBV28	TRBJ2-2	ASTLGGDTGELF
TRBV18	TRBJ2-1	ASSPPVAGGPDNEQF
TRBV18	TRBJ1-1	ASSPEIYNTEAF
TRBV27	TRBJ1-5	ASSRRTNEGLSNQPQH
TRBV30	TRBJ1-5	AWSTDSLEQPQH
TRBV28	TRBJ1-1	ASRTVAIEAF
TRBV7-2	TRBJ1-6	ASSFTGNGIPPLH
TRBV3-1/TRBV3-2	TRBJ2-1	ASSQRGLAGAHNEQF
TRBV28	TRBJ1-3	ASRTQDTGNTIY
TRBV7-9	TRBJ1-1	ASSQPGGSEKAF
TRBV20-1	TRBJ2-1	SARLNEQF
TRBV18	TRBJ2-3	ASSPIGGTDTQY
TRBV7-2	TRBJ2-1	ASTVDREQF
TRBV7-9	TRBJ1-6	ASSLGDWSPLH
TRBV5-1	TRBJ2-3	ASSLDRAGGDTQY
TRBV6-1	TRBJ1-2	ATREASDYGYT
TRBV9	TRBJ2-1	ASSKDINNEQF
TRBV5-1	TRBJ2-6	ASSSTAESGANVLT
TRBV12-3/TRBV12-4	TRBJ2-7	ASNIGSSYEQY
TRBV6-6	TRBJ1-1	ASISLGGSEAF
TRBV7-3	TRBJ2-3	ASSLSGRDTDTQY
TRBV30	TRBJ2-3	AWSPGLATDTQY
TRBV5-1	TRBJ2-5	ASSLVLAGGETQY
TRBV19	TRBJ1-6	ASSIRAVGNSPLH
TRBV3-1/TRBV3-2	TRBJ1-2	ASSLLTGGYT
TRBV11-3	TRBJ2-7	ASRLASSSYEQY
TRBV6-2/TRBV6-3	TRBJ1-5	ASSYWSDSNQPQH
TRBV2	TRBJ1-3	ASTQRRVSDSGNTIY
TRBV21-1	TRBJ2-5	ASSLRQGAEETQY
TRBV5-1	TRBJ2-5	ASSPEGGLSKETQY
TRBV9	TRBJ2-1	ASSKVQRGDYNEQF